Following are 18 T cell receptor beta chains from one sample sequenced in a study of metastatic and nonmetastatic thyroid tumors. Patients underwent thyroid surgery, and none had received any treatment before it. Using MiXCR, TCRdb re-called clones from the PCR reads. The data show about 32,000 clones, approximately 31% seen once. Sequencing input: tumor tissue. These receptor sequences come from a female donor with papillary thyroid cancer or a benign thyroid nodule (not recorded which). Some clones in this sample may be carry-over from other donors' samples.

The table lists this clone with a few counts. This sequence joins TRBV15 and TRBJ2-7, with a possible D match to TRBD2 (5 bases). Germline CDR1 reads LNHNV; CDR2 reads YYDKDF (reference sequence). CDR3 length: 13 amino acids. Trimming took off 5 bases at V and 4 bases at J, with 12 bases between the two ends. The CDR3 coding sequence is TGTGCCACCAGCGAACGCCCGGGGTACGAGCAGTACTTC. Amino acid sequence: CATSERPGYEQYF.

The chain carries TRBV3-1 and TRBJ2-3; D is undetermined. V dropped 0 bases and J dropped 4 bases, with 8 bases sitting between them. The CDR3 sequence is 14 residues long. Germline-derived CDR1 and CDR2 are LGHDT and YNNKEL (reference sequence). This CDR3 reads CASSQEGDPDTQYF. The CDR3 region has the DNA TGTGCCAGCAGCCAAGAAGGAGACCCAGATACGCAGTATTTT.

The chain couples TRBV2 to TRBJ1-6; TRBD1 agrees at 7 bases. With 5 bases clipped from V and 0 bases from J, the junction kept 4 bases outside the gene matches. Looked up from germline, CDR1 is SNHLY and CDR2 is FYNNEI. The CDR3 sequence is 16 residues long. The CDR3 bases are TGTGCCAGCAGTCAAGGGGGCTCCTCCTATAATTCACCCCTCCACTTT. As protein: CASSQGGSSYNSPLHF.

This clone occurred a few times. The CDR3 spells CATSRHSGRDTGELFF. The CDR3 DNA follows: TGTGCCACCAGCAGACATAGCGGGAGAGACACCGGGGAGCTGTTTTTT. The chain recombines TRBV15 with TRBJ2-2, with 9 bases matching TRBD2. Looked up from germline, CDR1 is LNHNV and CDR2 is YYDKDF (reference sequence). Losses at the gene ends were 2 bases for V and 3 bases for J; bases not matched to a gene: 4. The CDR3 extends over 16 amino acids.

The table lists this clone with a few counts. V gene TRBV7-3 combines with J gene TRBJ2-2, with D perhaps matching TRBD1 (6 bases). V was cut by 3 bases and J by 2 bases, with 16 bases left in between. This CDR3 is built from 17 residues. CDR1 is SGHTA and CDR2 is FQGTGA in the germline V gene. The CDR3 nucleotides read TGTGCCAGCAGCTTCCTACCGGGACAAAATAACACCGGGGAGCTGTTTTTT. Translation: CASSFLPGQNNTGELFF.

The V and J genes are TRBV20-1 and TRBJ2-5; D tentatively fits TRBD1 or TRBD2 (6 bases each). The CDR3 is 12 residues long. The germline CDR1 and CDR2 sequences are DFQATT and SNEGSKA (reference sequence). V was trimmed by 5 bases and J by 2 bases, leaving 9 bases between them. The CDR3 loop reads CSARGPQETQYF. The CDR3 DNA reads TGCAGTGCTCGGGGGCCTCAAGAGACCCAGTACTTC.

The rearrangement links TRBV2 to TRBJ2-2, with TRBD1 as a possible D gene (5 bases). Deletions cut 0 bases from V and 4 bases from J, with 12 bases between. The germline V gene has CDR1 SNHLY and CDR2 FYNNEI. The CDR3 contains 16 residues. The CDR3: CASSEARTGSTGELFF. The CDR3 DNA follows: TGTGCCAGCAGTGAAGCCCGTACAGGAAGCACCGGGGAGCTGTTTTTT.

The J gene is TRBJ1-3, the V gene TRBV7-8, with 7 bases aligning to TRBD1. After removal of 5 bases from V and 3 bases from J, the junction contained 7 bases not matched to a gene. From germline, CDR1 is SGHVS and CDR2 FQNEAQ. The CDR3 spans 15 residues. The CDR3 loop reads CASSEEQGLGNTIYF. CDR3 coding DNA: TGTGCCAGCAGCGAGGAACAGGGGCTTGGAAACACCATATATTTT.

This chain joins TRBV6-1 and TRBJ1-5, with TRBD1 identical over 7 bases. The CDR3 is made up of 14 amino acids. V lost 10 bases to trimming and J lost 5 bases; unmatched junction nucleotides: 11. Germline-derived CDR1 and CDR2 are MNHNS and SASEGT. The CDR3 DNA reads as TGTGCCACGAGTTTCGGGACAGCCGATCAGCCCCAGCATTTT. Amino acid sequence: CATSFGTADQPQHF.

This clone was detected a few times. The chain employs TRBV6-1 and TRBJ1-4, with a tentative D call TRBD1 (5 bases). Germline V lookup: CDR1 MNHNS, CDR2 SASEGT. Trimming took 0 bases from V and 10 from J, leaving 12 bases between them. The length of the CDR3 is 14 residues. Here the CDR3 reads CASSEASGASKLFF. The CDR3 DNA reads TGTGCCAGCAGTGAAGCGTCTGGGGCCTCAAAACTGTTTTTT.

This clone has only a few counts. The chain couples TRBV6-5 to TRBJ2-7; a weak D match, TRBD1 (6 bases). The V gene's germline CDR1 is MNHEY and CDR2 SVGAGI. The CDR3 is made up of 15 amino acids. V dropped 5 bases and J dropped 4 bases, with 18 bases sitting between them. The CDR3 loop reads CASSASNRAPYEQYF. CDR3 coding DNA: TGTGCCAGCAGTGCCTCAAACAGGGCCCCGTACGAGCAGTACTTC.

The chain couples TRBV5-4 to TRBJ1-5; TRBD1 is a possible D gene (6 bases). Germline V gene lookup returns CDR1 SGHNT and CDR2 YYREEE (reference sequence). The CDR3 has 14 amino acids. Trimming removed 4 bases from V and 2 bases from J, with 10 bases in between. For the CDR3, the DNA is TGTGCCAGCAGCGAAAACAGGGGCAATCAGCCCCAGCATTTT. This codes for CASSENRGNQPQHF.

This rearrangement joins TRBV12-3 or TRBV12-4 to TRBJ1-5; D is unclear. V shed 7 bases and J shed 2 bases, with 9 bases lying between them. This CDR3 has 13 amino acids. This chain's CDR3 is CASTRGGNQPQHF. CDR3 bases: TGTGCCAGCACCCGGGGAGGCAATCAGCCCCAGCATTTT.

The rearrangement uses TRBV7-6 and TRBJ2-5; 8 bases agree with TRBD1. Germline V gene sequence: CDR1 SGHVS, CDR2 FNYEAQ. This CDR3 is built from 14 residues. Trimming at V came to 2 bases and at J to 5 bases, leaving 4 bases not matched to a gene. The CDR3 nucleotides read TGTGCCAGCAGCTTAACCGGACAGGGCGAGACCCAGTACTTC. Amino acid sequence: CASSLTGQGETQYF.

The chain combines TRBV7-9 with TRBJ1-2, with D hard to call. The CDR3 consists of 12 residues. Trimming removed 3 bases at V and 4 bases at J, with 6 bases between. Per the germline V gene, CDR1 is SEHNR and CDR2 is FQNEAQ (reference sequence). This CDR3 is CASSFTGYGYTF. The CDR3 nucleotides are TGTGCCAGCAGCTTTACCGGCTATGGCTACACCTTC. Supplemented by reference TRBV7-9 and TRBJ1-2, the full variable domain reads DTGVSQNPRHKITKRGQNVTFRCDPISEHNRLYWYRQTLGQGPEFLTYFQNEAQLEKSRLLSDRFSAERPKGSFSTLEIQRTEQGDSAMYLCASSFTGYGYTFGSGTRLTVV.

This clone has just a few counts. The chain couples TRBV10-1 to TRBJ1-1; no firm D call. The length of the CDR3 is 13 residues. Trimming took off 3 bases at V and 5 bases at J, with 10 bases between the two ends. Per germline, CDR1 WNHNN and CDR2 SYGVQD (reference sequence). The CDR3 bases are TGCGCCAGCAGTGATGGGCGGGGAACTGAAGCTTTCTTT. Translated: CASSDGRGTEAFF.

This clone was observed a handful of times. The chain links TRBV20-1 to TRBJ2-1; 10 bases agree with TRBD2. CDR1 DFQATT and CDR2 SNEGSKA come from the germline V gene (reference sequence). V shed 1 base and J 10 bases; nucleotides not matched to a gene: 7. The CDR3 loop spans 14 amino acids. The CDR3 is CSARVASGRREQFF. The CDR3 DNA sequence: TGCAGTGCTAGAGTCGCTAGCGGGAGAAGGGAGCAGTTCTTC.

This sequence joins TRBV15 and TRBJ2-7; D tentatively fits TRBD1 or TRBD2 (5 bases each). Trimming stripped 3 bases from V and 3 bases from J, with 18 bases between. The CDR3 is 16 amino acids. CDR1 and CDR2 (germline): LNHNV, YYDKDF (reference sequence). The CDR3 DNA follows: TGTGCCACCAGCAGGGGACGGGAATACCAGATCTACGAGCAGTACTTC. Amino acids: CATSRGREYQIYEQYF.